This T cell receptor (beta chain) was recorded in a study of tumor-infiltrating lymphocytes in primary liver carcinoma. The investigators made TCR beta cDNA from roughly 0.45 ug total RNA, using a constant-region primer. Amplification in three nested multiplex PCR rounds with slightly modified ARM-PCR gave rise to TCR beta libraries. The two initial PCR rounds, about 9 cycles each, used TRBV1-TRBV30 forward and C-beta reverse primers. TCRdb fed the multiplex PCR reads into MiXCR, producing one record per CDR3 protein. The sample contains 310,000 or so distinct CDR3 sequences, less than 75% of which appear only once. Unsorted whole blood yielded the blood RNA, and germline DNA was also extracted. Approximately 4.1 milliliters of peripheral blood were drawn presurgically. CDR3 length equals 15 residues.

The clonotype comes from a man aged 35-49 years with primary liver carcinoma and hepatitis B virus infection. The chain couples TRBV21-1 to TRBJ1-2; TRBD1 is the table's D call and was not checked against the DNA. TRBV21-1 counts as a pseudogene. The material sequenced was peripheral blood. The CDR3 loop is CASSSALRDNYGYTF. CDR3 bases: TGTGCCAGCAGCAGTGCTCTCAGGGATAACTATGGCTACACCTTC.